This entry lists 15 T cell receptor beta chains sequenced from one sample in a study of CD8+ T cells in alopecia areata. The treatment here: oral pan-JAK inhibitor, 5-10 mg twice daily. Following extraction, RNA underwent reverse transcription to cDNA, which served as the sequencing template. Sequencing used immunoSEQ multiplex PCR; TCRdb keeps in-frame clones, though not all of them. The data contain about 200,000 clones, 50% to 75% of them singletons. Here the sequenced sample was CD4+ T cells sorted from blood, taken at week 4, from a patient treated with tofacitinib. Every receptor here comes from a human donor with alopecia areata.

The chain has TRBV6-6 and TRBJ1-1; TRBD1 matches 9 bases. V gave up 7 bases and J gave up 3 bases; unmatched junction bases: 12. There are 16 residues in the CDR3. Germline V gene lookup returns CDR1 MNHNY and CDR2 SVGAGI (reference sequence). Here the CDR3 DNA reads TGTGCCAGCATCGGAGGGACAGGGTGGGGAGACACTGAAGCTTTCTTT. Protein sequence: CASIGGTGWGDTEAFF.

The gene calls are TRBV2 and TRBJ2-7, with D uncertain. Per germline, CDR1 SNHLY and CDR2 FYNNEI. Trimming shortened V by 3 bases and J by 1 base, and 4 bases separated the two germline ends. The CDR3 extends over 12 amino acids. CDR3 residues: CASSDPSYEQYF. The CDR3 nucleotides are TGTGCCAGCAGTGATCCGTCCTACGAGCAGTACTTC.

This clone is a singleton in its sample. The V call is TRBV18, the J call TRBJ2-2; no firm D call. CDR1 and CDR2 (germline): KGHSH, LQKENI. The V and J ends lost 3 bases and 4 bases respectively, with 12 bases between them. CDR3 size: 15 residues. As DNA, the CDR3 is TGTGCCAGCTCACCCGGACCGCCTCCCACCGGGGAGCTGTTTTTT. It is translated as CASSPGPPPTGELFF.

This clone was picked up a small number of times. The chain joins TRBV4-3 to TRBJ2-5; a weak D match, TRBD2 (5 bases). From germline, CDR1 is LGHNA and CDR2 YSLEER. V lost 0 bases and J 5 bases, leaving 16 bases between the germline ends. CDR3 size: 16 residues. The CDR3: CASSQDLGAGGETQYF. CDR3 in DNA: TGCGCCAGCAGCCAAGATCTCGGAGCAGGCGGGGAGACCCAGTACTTC.

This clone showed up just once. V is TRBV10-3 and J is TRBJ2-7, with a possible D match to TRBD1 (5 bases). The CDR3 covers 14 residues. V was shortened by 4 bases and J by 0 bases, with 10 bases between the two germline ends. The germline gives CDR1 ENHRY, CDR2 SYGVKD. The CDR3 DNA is TGTGCCATCAGTGCCGACAGTACCTCCTACGAGCAGTACTTC. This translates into CAISADSTSYEQYF.

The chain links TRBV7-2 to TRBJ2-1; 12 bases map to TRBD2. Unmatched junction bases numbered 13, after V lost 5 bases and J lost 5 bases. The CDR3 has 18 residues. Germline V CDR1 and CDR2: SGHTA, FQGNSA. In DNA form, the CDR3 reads TGTGCCAGCAGCCCTAGAGGGGCTAGCGGGGGGGCTGACAATGAGCAGTTCTTC. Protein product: CASSPRGASGGADNEQFF.

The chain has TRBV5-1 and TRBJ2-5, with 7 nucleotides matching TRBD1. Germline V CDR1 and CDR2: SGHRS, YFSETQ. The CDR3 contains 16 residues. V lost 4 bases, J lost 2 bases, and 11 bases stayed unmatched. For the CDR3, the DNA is TGCGCCAGCAGCACCGGGCCCGGGACAGCGCAAGAGACCCAGTACTTC. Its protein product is CASSTGPGTAQETQYF.

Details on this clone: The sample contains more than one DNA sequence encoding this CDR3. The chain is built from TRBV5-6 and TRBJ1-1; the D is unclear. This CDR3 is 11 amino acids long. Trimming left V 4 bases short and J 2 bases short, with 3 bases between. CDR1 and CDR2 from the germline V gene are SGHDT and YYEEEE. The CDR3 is CASSLNTEAFF. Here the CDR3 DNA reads TGTGCCAGCAGCCTTAACACTGAAGCTTTCTTT.

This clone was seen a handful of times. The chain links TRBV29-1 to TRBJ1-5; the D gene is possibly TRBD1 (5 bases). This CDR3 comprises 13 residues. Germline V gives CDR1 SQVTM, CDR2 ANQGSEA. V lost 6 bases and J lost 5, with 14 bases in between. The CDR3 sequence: CSVGGSGDQPQHF. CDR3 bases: TGCAGCGTGGGGGGGTCGGGTGATCAGCCCCAGCATTTT.

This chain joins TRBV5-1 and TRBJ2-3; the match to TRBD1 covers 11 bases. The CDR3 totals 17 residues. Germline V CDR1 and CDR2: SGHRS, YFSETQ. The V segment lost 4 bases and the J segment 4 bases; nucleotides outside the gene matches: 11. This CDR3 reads CASSTTPRDRGADTQYF. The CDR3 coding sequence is TGCGCCAGCAGCACTACTCCCCGGGACAGGGGGGCAGATACGCAGTATTTT.

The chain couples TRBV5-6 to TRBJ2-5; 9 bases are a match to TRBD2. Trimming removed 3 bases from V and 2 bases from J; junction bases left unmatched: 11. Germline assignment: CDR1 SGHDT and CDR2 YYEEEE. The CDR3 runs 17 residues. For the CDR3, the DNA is TGTGCCAGCAGCTCCCTGGGTGATAGCGGGGGTCAAGAGACCCAGTACTTC. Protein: CASSSLGDSGGQETQYF.

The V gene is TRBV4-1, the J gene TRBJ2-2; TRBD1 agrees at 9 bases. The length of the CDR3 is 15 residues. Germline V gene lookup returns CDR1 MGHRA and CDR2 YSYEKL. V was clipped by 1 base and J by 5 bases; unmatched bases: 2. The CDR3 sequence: CASSQGGQGTGELFF. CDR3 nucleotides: TGCGCCAGCAGCCAAGGGGGACAGGGAACCGGGGAGCTGTTTTTT.

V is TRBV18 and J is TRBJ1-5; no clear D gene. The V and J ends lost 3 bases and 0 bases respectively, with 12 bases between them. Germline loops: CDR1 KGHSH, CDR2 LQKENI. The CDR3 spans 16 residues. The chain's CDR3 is CASSPMGGGSNQPQHF. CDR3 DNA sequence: TGTGCCAGCTCACCGATGGGCGGAGGTAGCAATCAGCCCCAGCATTTT. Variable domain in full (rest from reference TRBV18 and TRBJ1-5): NAGVMQNPRHLVRRRGQEARLRCSPMKGHSHVYWYRQLPEEGLKFMVYLQKENIIDESGMPKERFSAEFPKEGPSILRIQQVVRGDSAAYFCASSPMGGGSNQPQHFGDGTRLSIL.

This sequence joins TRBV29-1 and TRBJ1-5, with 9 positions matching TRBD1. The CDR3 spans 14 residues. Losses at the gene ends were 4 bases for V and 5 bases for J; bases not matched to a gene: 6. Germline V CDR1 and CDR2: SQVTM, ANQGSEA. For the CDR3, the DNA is TGCAGCGTTGCCGGGACAGGGAAGGATCAGCCCCAGCATTTT. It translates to CSVAGTGKDQPQHF.

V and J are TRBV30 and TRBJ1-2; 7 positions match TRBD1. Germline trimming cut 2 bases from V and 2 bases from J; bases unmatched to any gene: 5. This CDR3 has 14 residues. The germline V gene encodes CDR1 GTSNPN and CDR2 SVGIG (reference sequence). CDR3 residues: CAWSIKTGNYGYTF. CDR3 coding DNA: TGTGCCTGGAGTATCAAGACAGGGAACTATGGCTACACCTTC.